This entry lists 20 T cell receptor beta chains sequenced from one sample in a study of blood T cell repertoires in COVID-19. The repertoire was sequenced with immunoSEQ multiplex PCR; TCRdb's copy has only in-frame clones and lacks some. The data contain nearly 350,000 clones, approximately 91% of them seen just once; the ten biggest clones take up roughly 6.6%. Sequenced input: peripheral blood. These TCRs come from a woman in her seventies with COVID-19, enrolled during active disease.

V is TRBV5-6 and J is TRBJ2-3, with 7 bases identical to TRBD2. Germline V lookup: CDR1 SGHDT, CDR2 YYEEEE. V lost 2 bases, J lost 7 bases, and 13 bases stayed unmatched. The CDR3 has 16 amino acids. The chain's CDR3 is CASSFQARGEGNTQYF. CDR3 DNA: TGTGCCAGCAGCTTTCAGGCCCGGGGGGAGGGAAATACGCAGTATTTT.

This chain uses TRBV7-9 with TRBJ1-1, with TRBD1 as a possible D gene (5 bases). The germline V and J ends were trimmed by 4 bases and 5 bases, with 20 bases remaining between them. Germline CDR1 and CDR2: SEHNR and FQNEAQ (reference sequence). The CDR3 has 16 amino acids. The DNA for the CDR3 is TGTGCCAGCAGCTCCGGGGGGGTCAGGGAAGAAACTGAAGCTTTCTTT. Protein product: CASSSGGVREETEAFF. The full variable domain, in which reference TRBV7-9 and TRBJ1-1 provide the parts outside the CDR3, is DTGVSQNPRHKITKRGQNVTFRCDPISEHNRLYWYRQTLGQGPEFLTYFQNEAQLEKSRLLSDRFSAERPKGSFSTLEIQRTEQGDSAMYLCASSSGGVREETEAFFGQGTRLTVV.

With regard to this clone: The junction does not match germline at one end; this may be a read error. The chain recombines TRBV2 with TRBJ1-2; possibly TRBD1 for D (6 bases). This CDR3 contains 11 residues. From germline, CDR1 is SNHLY and CDR2 FYNNEI. The CDR3 DNA sequence: TGTGCCAGCAGTCCGGGGACAATAGGGAGCTTC. This translates into CASSPGTIGSF.

V is TRBV7-9 and J is TRBJ2-7; D may be TRBD2 (6 bases). V was shortened by 8 bases and J by 5 bases, with 16 bases between the two germline ends. From germline, CDR1 is SEHNR and CDR2 FQNEAQ (reference sequence). The CDR3 runs to 13 residues. CDR3 DNA: TGTGCCAGCGGGGGACGAGGGGAGGACGAGCAGTACTTC. The encoded protein is CASGGRGEDEQYF.

The chain links TRBV19 to TRBJ1-1, with D tentatively TRBD1 (5 bases). The germline CDR1 and CDR2 sequences are LNHDA and SQIVND (reference sequence). There are 13 residues in the CDR3. Trimming stripped 2 bases from V and 5 bases from J, with 9 bases between. The CDR3 region is CASSIPGRTEAFF. The CDR3 region has the DNA TGTGCCAGTAGTATACCAGGGAGGACTGAAGCTTTCTTT.

The chain joins TRBV5-1 to TRBJ1-4; no clear D gene. The germline CDR1 and CDR2 sequences are SGHRS and YFSETQ. V was cut by 2 bases and J by 3 bases, with 14 bases left in between. The CDR3 is 16 residues long. The CDR3 DNA follows: TGCGCCAGCAGCTTTAGTTTCGGGAACCCTAATGAAAAACTGTTTTTT. Amino acid sequence: CASSFSFGNPNEKLFF.

The chain has TRBV24-1 and TRBJ2-5; 7 nucleotides line up with TRBD2. Germline CDR1 and CDR2: KGHDR and SFDVKD. The J segment lost 5 bases and the V segment lost 6 bases, leaving 5 bases of the junction unmatched. The length of the CDR3 is 13 residues. CDR3 DNA: TGTGCCACCAGTCGAGGGAGGGTGGAGACCCAGTACTTC. It codes for CATSRGRVETQYF.

J is TRBJ1-5 and V is TRBV6-6, with D tentatively TRBD1 (5 bases). Trimming cost V 6 bases and J 4 bases, with 10 bases left between them. CDR1 MNHNY and CDR2 SVGAGI come from the germline V gene (reference sequence). The length of the CDR3 is 13 residues. CDR3 protein: CASRREGNQPQHF. The CDR3 coding sequence is TGTGCCAGCAGGAGGGAGGGGAATCAGCCCCAGCATTTT.

J is TRBJ2-1 and V is TRBV5-8; 12 bases map to TRBD2. V lost 0 bases to trimming and J lost 6 bases; unmatched junction nucleotides: 1. The CDR3 contains 15 residues. Germline V lookup: CDR1 SGHTS, CDR2 YDEGEE. The CDR3 region is CASSLGLAGANEQFF. The CDR3 DNA sequence: TGTGCCAGCAGCTTGGGACTAGCGGGGGCCAATGAGCAGTTCTTC.

The V gene is TRBV4-3, the J gene TRBJ1-2, with TRBD1 matching 8 bases. This CDR3 region has 14 residues. V was pared by 4 bases and J by 3 bases, with 4 bases of the junction left unmatched. The germline V gene has CDR1 LGHNA and CDR2 YSLEER. CDR3 bases: TGCGCCAGCAGCCGAGAGACAGGGGACTATGGCTACACCTTC. Translating it yields CASSRETGDYGYTF.

This CDR3 is CASSTGKDSNEQFF. CDR3 sequence (DNA): TGTGCCAGCAGCACAGGGAAGGATTCTAATGAGCAGTTCTTC. This chain connects TRBV9 to TRBJ2-1, with D possibly TRBD1 on 6 matching bases. Trimming removed 4 bases at V and 7 bases at J, with 15 bases between. The V gene's germline CDR1 is SGDLS and CDR2 YYNGEE. The CDR3 loop spans 14 amino acids.

The chain is built from TRBV2 and TRBJ1-2, with D perhaps matching TRBD1 (6 bases). V shed 4 bases and J shed 2 bases, with 11 bases lying between them. The germline V gene has CDR1 SNHLY and CDR2 FYNNEI. The length of the CDR3 is 14 residues. The CDR3 nucleotides read TGTGCCAGCAGTGGGATCACAGGGAACTATGGCTACACCTTC. Protein sequence: CASSGITGNYGYTF.

The V and J genes are TRBV7-2 and TRBJ1-6; TRBD1 agrees at 9 bases. The CDR3 totals 16 residues. V trimming: 5 bases; J trimming: 5 bases; junction bases outside the gene matches: 7. Germline V gene data show CDR1 as SGHTA and CDR2 as FQGNSA. The CDR3 nucleotides are TGTGCCAGCAGCGCACCGGGACAGGGTAATAATTCACCCCTCCACTTT. Amino acids: CASSAPGQGNNSPLHF.

In DNA, the CDR3 is TGTGCCAGCAGTTACCCGGGGGGGCCGGGAAGGGAGCAGTTCTTC. It codes for CASSYPGGPGREQFF. The chain joins TRBV6-6 to TRBJ2-1; TRBD2 agrees at 8 bases. The CDR3 runs to 15 residues. J lost 10 bases, V lost 2 bases, and 10 bases had no gene match. CDR1 and CDR2 (germline): MNHNY, SVGAGI (reference sequence).

This clone was picked up a small number of times. The chain couples TRBV2 to TRBJ1-2, with a weak D call TRBD1 (5 bases). CDR1 and CDR2 from the germline V gene are SNHLY and FYNNEI. This CDR3 comprises 13 residues. Trimming removed 9 bases from V and 2 bases from J, with 13 bases in between. The CDR3 region has the DNA TGTGCCAGTGGATCCAGGGTAAACTATGGCTACACCTTC. It encodes CASGSRVNYGYTF.

V usage is TRBV5-1 and J usage is TRBJ1-4, with a weak D call TRBD1 (5 bases). The V end lost 4 bases, the J end lost 5 bases, and 18 bases lay between the germline ends. There are 16 residues in the CDR3. Germline-derived CDR1 and CDR2 are SGHRS and YFSETQ. The CDR3 here is CASSDRDSSGNEKLFF. For the CDR3, the DNA is TGCGCCAGCAGCGACCGGGACTCATCGGGAAATGAAAAACTGTTTTTT.

This sequence joins TRBV7-2 and TRBJ2-7; 8 bases are shared with TRBD2. V gave up 1 base and J gave up 6 bases; unmatched junction bases: 8. The germline CDR1 and CDR2 sequences are SGHTA and FQGNSA. CDR3 length: 15 residues. The CDR3 region has the DNA TGTGCCAGCAGCTTAGTCGGGGGGGTCCCGGGCGAGCAGTACTTC. Amino acid sequence: CASSLVGGVPGEQYF.

Notes on this clone: The junction shows a germline mismatch at one end, possibly a read error. The chain carries TRBV6-2 or TRBV6-3 and TRBJ2-3; 9 nucleotides match TRBD2. CDR1 and CDR2 (germline): MNHEY, SVGEGT. The CDR3 runs to 12 residues. The CDR3 is CASSYEGVAGAF. CDR3 nucleotide sequence: TGTGCCAGCAGTTACGAAGGGGTAGCGGGGGCCTTT.

This chain connects TRBV19 to TRBJ2-3; a possible D gene is TRBD2 (5 bases). The CDR3 spans 15 residues. Germline loops: CDR1 LNHDA, CDR2 SQIVND (reference sequence). V lost 2 bases and J 3 bases, leaving 12 bases between the germline ends. The CDR3 region is CASSIPGEGTDTQYF. CDR3 DNA: TGTGCCAGTAGTATACCCGGGGAAGGGACAGATACGCAGTATTTT.

The chain employs TRBV7-2 and TRBJ1-6, with D perhaps matching TRBD1 (5 bases). CDR1 is SGHTA and CDR2 is FQGNSA in the germline V gene. This CDR3 comprises 15 residues. The V gene lost 5 bases and the J gene lost 6 bases, with 14 bases spanning the gap. This CDR3 is CASSKRPGGNSPLHF. For the CDR3, the DNA is TGTGCCAGCAGCAAGAGACCGGGGGGTAATTCACCCCTCCACTTT.